This TCR beta chain stems from a study of cytomegalovirus exposure and HLA in healthy donors. Trimming left V 2 bases short and J 5 bases short, with 17 bases between. The CDR3 is 16 amino acids. The germline CDR1 and CDR2 sequences are SNHLY and FYNNEI. Researchers ran the PCR with 60 Vbeta and 13 Jbeta primers. Method: immunoSEQ multiplex PCR; TCRdb's copy keeps in-frame clones and lacks some. The sample carries about 110,000 clones, over 60% recorded once. What was sequenced was PBMCs. V and J are TRBV2 and TRBJ2-3, with D possibly being TRBD2 (7 bases). The origin of this receptor is a man in his thirties or forties in good health and CMV-seropositive. CDR3 protein: CASSEWGAGRGDTQYF. The CDR3 region has the DNA TGTGCCAGCAGTGAATGGGGGGCGGGGAGGGGAGATACGCAGTATTTT.